Here is one TCR beta chain with its context. Its antigen is not known. This CDR3 comprises 13 residues. V lost 7 bases, J lost 5 bases, and 14 bases lay in between. Germline V gene sequence: CDR1 SGHTA, CDR2 FQGNSA. This sample is drawn from a study of immune evolution from preneoplasia to lung adenocarcinoma. Regarding the study as a whole: Later-stage lesions seemingly showed higher T cell density and diversity than normal lung. From normal lung to invasive adenocarcinoma, top clone frequencies appeared to decrease.

H&E slides confirmed each diagnosis, reviewed by two pathologists independently. Produced via immunoSEQ multiplex PCR; TCRdb's table is partial and in-frame only. Of about 41,000 clones in the sample, around 85% are singletons; the top ten hold 4% to 5%. Sample: FFPE invasive lung adenocarcinoma tissue. The gene calls are TRBV7-2 and TRBJ2-5; D call uncertain. The sequence was collected from a person between 60 and 69 years old with lung adenocarcinoma. CDR3 DNA: TGTGCCAGCATCCCCGGGCTAAGGGAGACCCAGTACTTC. Translated, it gives CASIPGLRETQYF.